This TCR beta chain was sequenced in a study of lymphopenia after photon versus proton radiotherapy. Study results and caveats: Better survival with proton therapy was suggested as possible, not demonstrated. Post-nadir TCR diversity decline inversely tracked overall survival among those who died. After the lymphocyte nadir, photon-treated repertoires showed oligoclonal expansion, especially of CD8+ Temra cells. Photon-treated patients lost naive T cells and TCR diversity; proton-treated stayed stable.

Repertoires were generated with immunoSEQ multiplex PCR, while TCRdb's copy carries only in-frame clones and drops some. Found here are roughly 25,000 clones, more than 80% of them singletons; the top ten hold roughly 5.4%. A remark on this clone: As yet, its antigen is unknown.

J lost 4 bases, V lost 7 bases, and 12 bases had no gene match. The length of the CDR3 is 16 residues. CDR1 is MDHEN, CDR2 SYDVKM, per germline. Sequenced material: peripheral blood, taken from a patient treated with photon-based radiotherapy. This clonotype was obtained from a man aged 25 to 40 with gastric cancer. V is TRBV28 and J is TRBJ2-7; 11 bases line up with TRBD2. CDR3 residues: CASTYRSLAGAYEQYF. CDR3 coding DNA: TGTGCCAGCACCTACCGATCACTAGCGGGAGCATACGAGCAGTACTTC.